This entry features one T cell receptor beta chain sequence. What it binds is not known. Profiled with immunoSEQ multiplex PCR; TCRdb holds only in-frame clones, not every one. The data contain some 120,000 clones, about 80% of them singletons. This record belongs to a study of a mutant IDH1 vaccine in newly diagnosed glioma. The sample's time point: week 11, during vaccination. Doses of 300 ug of mutant IDH1 20-mer peptide were given with topical imiquimod. Looked up from germline, CDR1 is SNHLY and CDR2 is FYNNEI. The CDR3 sequence is 13 residues long. J lost 6 bases, V lost 2 bases, and 4 bases had no gene match.

The V gene is TRBV2, the J gene TRBJ2-7; 7 bases are a match to TRBD2. Source: PBMCs, taken from a glioma patient whose treatment included an IDH1 peptide vaccine. The TCR sequence derives from a man aged 35 to 55 with glioma. The CDR3 DNA reads as TGTGCCAGCAGTGAATTGGGGGGGACCGAGCAGTACTTC. This gives the protein CASSELGGTEQYF.